Below, 2 T cell receptor beta chains from the same sample are listed, as sequenced in a study of blood T cells in healthy people across ages. PCR was performed a second time for 7 to 11 cycles using a sample-barcoded 5' primer and a J-beta primer mix. One entry per CDR3 protein, called by TCRdb with MiXCR from the 5' RACE reads. This table holds around 900,000 distinct CDR3 sequences, about 28% found once. Sequenced material: blood. These receptors originate from a woman of 80 years or more in good health.

The sample holds a few counts of this clonotype. The CDR3 coding sequence is TGTGCCAGCAGTGCCGTTAATAGCGGGGGGGAGCAGTTCTTC. Translated: CASSAVNSGGEQFF. The chain carries TRBV2 and TRBJ2-1, with 10 bases fitting TRBD2. The CDR3 runs to 14 residues. Germline loops: CDR1 SNHLY, CDR2 FYNNEI. With V trimmed by 4 bases and J by 10 bases, 7 bases remained unmatched.

Of note for this clonotype: A read error is possible here, since a much larger clone lies one base away. The chain joins TRBV4-3 to TRBJ1-4; tentatively, D is TRBD1 (6 bases). The CDR3 length is 15 residues. With 5 bases removed from V and 3 bases from J, the gap between germline ends came to 13 bases. Germline V gives CDR1 LGHNA, CDR2 YSLEER. CDR3 sequence (DNA): TGCGCCAGCAGCGGCCGGACAGCATCTAATGAAAAACTGTTTTTT. The encoded protein is CASSGRTASNEKLFF.